This T cell receptor beta chain comes out of a study of cytomegalovirus exposure and HLA in healthy donors. The CDR3 consists of 14 residues. V was shortened by 2 bases and J by 10 bases, with 17 bases between the two germline ends. Germline-derived CDR1 and CDR2 are GTSNPN and SVGIG (reference sequence). This clone was seen a single time. The PCR made use of 60 Vbeta and 13 Jbeta primers. Sequencing was performed with immunoSEQ multiplex PCR; in TCRdb, only in-frame clones are kept and a portion is missing. The sample has more than 90,000 clones, over 70% seen once. Sample: PBMCs. The sequence was collected from a woman in her forties or fifties in good health and CMV-seropositive. The chain recombines TRBV30 with TRBJ1-4, with D perhaps TRBD1 (5 bases). In DNA, the CDR3 is TGTGCCTGGAGTAGACAGACCCCCCGCGGAAAACTGTTTTTT. This sequence encodes CAWSRQTPRGKLFF.